The 20 T cell receptor beta chains given below trace back to one sample, sequenced in a study of blood T cell repertoires in COVID-19. This table comes from immunoSEQ multiplex PCR, and its TCRdb copy is limited to in-frame clones, with some not included. This sample has 70,000 to 100,000 clones, with just over 85% found just once. The sample consisted of peripheral blood. All receptors derive from a woman in her seventies with acute or convalescent COVID-19.

This clone was detected once. This chain links TRBV19 with TRBJ2-7, with 7 bases aligning to TRBD1. With 5 bases clipped from V and 1 base from J, the junction kept 8 bases outside the gene matches. There are 15 residues in the CDR3. From germline, CDR1 is LNHDA and CDR2 SQIVND (reference sequence). This CDR3 is CASSVLPGQSYEQYF. For the CDR3, the DNA is TGTGCCAGTAGTGTACTACCGGGACAGTCCTACGAGCAGTACTTC.

Here the CDR3 DNA reads TGTGCCAGCAGTTCGACCTGGCGGGACGAGCAGTTCTTC. Encoded protein: CASSSTWRDEQFF. V and J are TRBV11-3 and TRBJ2-1; possibly TRBD2 for D (6 bases). The germline V gene encodes CDR1 SGHNT and CDR2 YENEEA. This CDR3 comprises 13 residues. V lost 6 bases and J 10 bases, leaving 16 bases between the germline ends.

The rearrangement uses TRBV6-5 and TRBJ2-7; no clear D. The CDR3 is made up of 12 amino acids. Trimming left V 7 bases short and J 2 bases short, with 9 bases between. CDR1 is MNHEY, CDR2 SVGAGI, per germline. In DNA form, the CDR3 reads TGTGCCAGCACCACAGAAACCTACGAGCAGTACTTC. It encodes CASTTETYEQYF.

This clone was found once. The chain links TRBV21-1 to TRBJ2-1; the table's D call, TRBD1, was not checked against the DNA. TRBV21-1 is an annotated pseudogene. The length of the CDR3 is 16 residues. CDR3 nucleotide sequence: TGTGCCAGCAGCAAAGGACCCGGGACAGGGTGGGGTGAGCAGTTCTTC. Translated: CASSKGPGTGWGEQFF.

This clone showed up just a few times. The chain carries TRBV4-1 and TRBJ2-7; TRBD1 aligns across 8 bases. The junction had 4 bases not matched to a gene; V was cut back by 1 base and J by 2 bases. Germline loops: CDR1 MGHRA, CDR2 YSYEKL. This CDR3 spans 15 amino acids. The CDR3 nucleotides read TGCGCCAGCAGCCAAGGGACAGGGAAAACCTACGAGCAGTACTTC. Translating it yields CASSQGTGKTYEQYF.

This chain's CDR3 is CASSVAMGPDAYEQYF. Here the CDR3 DNA reads TGTGCCAGCAGCGTGGCCATGGGGCCTGATGCCTACGAGCAGTACTTC. The V call is TRBV9, the J call TRBJ2-7; tentatively, D is TRBD1 (5 bases). The CDR3 spans 16 residues. The germline CDR1 and CDR2 sequences are SGDLS and YYNGEE. The V end lost 2 bases, the J end lost 2 bases, and 17 bases lay between the germline ends.

The V and J genes are TRBV27 and TRBJ2-7, with D possibly TRBD1 on 6 matching bases. Trimming shortened V by 10 bases and J by 0 bases, and 19 bases separated the two germline ends. The CDR3 length is 15 residues. Germline V gives CDR1 MNHEY, CDR2 SMNVEV (reference sequence). CDR3 amino acids: CATREMGHSSYEQYF. The CDR3, as DNA: TGTGCCACCAGGGAAATGGGACACAGCTCCTACGAGCAGTACTTC.

In its sample, this clone was seen once. J is TRBJ2-1 and V is TRBV5-4; 9 nucleotides agree with TRBD2. The CDR3 is 15 residues long. The junction had 3 bases not matched to a gene; V was cut back by 2 bases and J by 3 bases. The germline V gene encodes CDR1 SGHNT and CDR2 YYREEE (reference sequence). CDR3 loop: CASSLLAGFYNEQFF. The DNA of the CDR3 is TGTGCCAGCAGCTTACTAGCGGGCTTCTACAATGAGCAGTTCTTC.

The chain carries TRBV6-1 and TRBJ1-2; D not resolved. The CDR3 runs 14 residues. V lost 2 bases to trimming and J lost 2 bases, with 9 bases between them. CDR1 and CDR2 from the germline V gene are MNHNS and SASEGT. The CDR3 here is CASSENSPNYGYTF. The CDR3 bases are TGTGCCAGCAGTGAAAACAGTCCCAACTATGGCTACACCTTC.

CDR3 loop: CSASAQTSGNIQYF. The CDR3 region has the DNA TGCAGTGCTAGTGCACAGACTAGCGGAAACATTCAGTACTTC. This chain links TRBV20-1 with TRBJ2-4, with 9 nucleotides matching TRBD2. Trimming at V came to 3 bases and at J to 6 bases, leaving 6 bases not matched to a gene. The germline V gene encodes CDR1 DFQATT and CDR2 SNEGSKA (reference sequence). The CDR3 loop spans 14 amino acids.

The chain carries TRBV4-2 and TRBJ1-1; 11 bases line up with TRBD1. Germline V gene lookup returns CDR1 LGHNA and CDR2 YNFKEQ. CDR3 length equals 15 residues. Unmatched junction bases numbered 4, after V lost 2 bases and J lost 5 bases. The CDR3 loop is CASSQPGQGGTEAFF. The CDR3 DNA is TGTGCCAGCAGCCAACCGGGACAGGGGGGGACTGAAGCTTTCTTT.

The chain is built from TRBV5-1 and TRBJ2-1, with unresolved D. The germline V gene has CDR1 SGHRS and CDR2 YFSETQ. The V end lost 5 bases, the J end lost 3 bases, and 12 bases lay between the germline ends. This CDR3 contains 14 residues. DNA of the CDR3: TGCGCCAGCAGGAGAGAGGCCATCTACAATGAGCAGTTCTTC. It specifies CASRREAIYNEQFF.

This chain connects TRBV30 to TRBJ2-5; no reliable D call. V lost 3 bases, J lost 5 bases, and 10 bases lay in between. Germline CDR1 and CDR2: GTSNPN and SVGIG (reference sequence). This CDR3 spans 12 amino acids. CDR3 in amino acids: CAWSVVRETQYF. The DNA for the CDR3 is TGTGCCTGGAGCGTTGTTCGGGAGACCCAGTACTTC.

The rearrangement joins TRBV3-1 (or the pseudogene TRBV3-2) to TRBJ2-7; maybe TRBD1 (6 bases). Trimming took 0 bases from V and 3 from J, leaving 12 bases between them. The CDR3 consists of 15 residues. Germline-derived CDR1 and CDR2 are LGHDT and YNNKEL (reference sequence). The CDR3 sequence: CASSQDDGTFYEQYF. The DNA for the CDR3 is TGTGCCAGCAGCCAAGATGATGGGACATTCTACGAGCAGTACTTC.

The chain uses TRBV7-9 and TRBJ2-1; 9 nucleotides align to TRBD1. After removal of 5 bases from V and 4 bases from J, the junction contained 6 bases not matched to a gene. CDR1 SEHNR and CDR2 FQNEAQ come from the germline V gene (reference sequence). This CDR3 is built from 15 residues. Here the CDR3 reads CASSPPGQGYNEQFF. CDR3 coding DNA: TGTGCCAGCAGCCCCCCCGGACAGGGGTACAATGAGCAGTTCTTC.

The gene calls are TRBV5-1 and TRBJ1-5; D unclear. V was trimmed by 0 bases and J by 1 base, leaving 8 bases between them. The CDR3 spans 15 residues. CDR1 is SGHRS and CDR2 is YFSETQ in the germline V gene. CDR3 protein: CASSLGGESNQPQHF. In DNA, the CDR3 is TGCGCCAGCAGCTTGGGTGGGGAGAGCAATCAGCCCCAGCATTTT.

The chain employs TRBV4-2 and TRBJ2-5, with TRBD1 matching 7 bases. With V trimmed by 2 bases and J by 3 bases, 3 bases remained unmatched. Germline V lookup: CDR1 LGHNA, CDR2 YNFKEQ. The CDR3 runs to 14 residues. CDR3 in DNA: TGTGCCAGCAGCCAATTCACAGGGGAAGAGACCCAGTACTTC. It codes for CASSQFTGEETQYF.

V is TRBV2 and J is TRBJ2-7; TRBD1 is a possible D gene (7 bases). The CDR3 spans 14 residues. Trimming took off 4 bases at V and 3 bases at J, with 13 bases between the two ends. Germline-derived CDR1 and CDR2 are SNHLY and FYNNEI. This chain's CDR3 is CASSAQGGGYEQYF. The CDR3 nucleotides read TGTGCCAGCAGTGCGCAGGGGGGAGGCTACGAGCAGTACTTC.

The chain recombines TRBV7-3 with TRBJ2-1; 12 bases map to TRBD2. The ends lost 2 bases at V and 4 bases at J; junction bases unmatched: 3. The CDR3 is 16 residues long. Germline V gives CDR1 SGHTA, CDR2 FQGTGA. This chain's CDR3 is CASSLVGTSGYNEQFF. The DNA of the CDR3 is TGTGCCAGCAGCTTAGTGGGGACTAGCGGGTACAATGAGCAGTTCTTC. Variable domain in full (rest from reference TRBV7-3 and TRBJ2-1): GAGVSQTPSNKVTEKGKYVELRCDPISGHTALYWYRQSLGQGPEFLIYFQGTGAADDSGLPNDRFFAVRPEGSVSTLKIQRTERGDSAVYLCASSLVGTSGYNEQFFGPGTRLTVL.

The J gene is TRBJ2-5, the V gene TRBV18; 10 bases map to TRBD1. V lost 4 bases to trimming and J lost 5 bases; unmatched junction nucleotides: 10. Per germline, CDR1 KGHSH and CDR2 LQKENI. CDR3 length: 16 amino acids. The CDR3 reads CASSHQGTGVGETQYF. The CDR3 coding sequence is TGTGCCAGCTCACATCAAGGGACAGGGGTAGGCGAGACCCAGTACTTC. The variable domain in full, completed from reference TRBV18 and TRBJ2-5, reads NAGVMQNPRHLVRRRGQEARLRCSPMKGHSHVYWYRQLPEEGLKFMVYLQKENIIDESGMPKERFSAEFPKEGPSILRIQQVVRGDSAAYFCASSHQGTGVGETQYFGPGTRLLVL.